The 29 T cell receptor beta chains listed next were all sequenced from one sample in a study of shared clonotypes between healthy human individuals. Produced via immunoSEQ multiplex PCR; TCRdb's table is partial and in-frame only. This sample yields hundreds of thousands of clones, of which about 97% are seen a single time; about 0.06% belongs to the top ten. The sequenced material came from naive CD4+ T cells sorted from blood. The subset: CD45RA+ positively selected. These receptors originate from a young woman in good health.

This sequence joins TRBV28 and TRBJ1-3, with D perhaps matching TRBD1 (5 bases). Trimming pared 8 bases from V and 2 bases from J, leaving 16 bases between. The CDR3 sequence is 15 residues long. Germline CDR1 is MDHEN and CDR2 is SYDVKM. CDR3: CASSIPSGTGNTIYF. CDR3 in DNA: TGTGCCAGCTCCATCCCATCAGGGACTGGAAACACCATATATTTT. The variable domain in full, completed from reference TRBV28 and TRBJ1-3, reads DVKVTQSSRYLVKRTGEKVFLECVQDMDHENMFWYRQDPGLGLRLIYFSYDVKMKEKGDIPEGYSVSREKKERFSLILESASTNQTSMYLCASSIPSGTGNTIYFGEGSWLTVV.

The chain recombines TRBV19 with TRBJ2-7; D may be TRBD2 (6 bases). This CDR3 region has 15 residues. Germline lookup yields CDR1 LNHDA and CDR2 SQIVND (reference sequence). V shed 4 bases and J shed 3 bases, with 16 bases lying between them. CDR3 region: CASSTPGRGIYEQYF. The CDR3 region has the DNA TGTGCCAGTAGTACTCCAGGCCGCGGGATCTACGAGCAGTACTTC.

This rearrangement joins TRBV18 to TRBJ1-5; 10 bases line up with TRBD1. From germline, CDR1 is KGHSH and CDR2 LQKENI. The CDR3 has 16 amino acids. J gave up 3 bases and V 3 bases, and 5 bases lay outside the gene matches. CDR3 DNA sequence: TGTGCCAGCTCACCTTCGACAGGGGGCCTCAATCAGCCCCAGCATTTT. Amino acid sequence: CASSPSTGGLNQPQHF.

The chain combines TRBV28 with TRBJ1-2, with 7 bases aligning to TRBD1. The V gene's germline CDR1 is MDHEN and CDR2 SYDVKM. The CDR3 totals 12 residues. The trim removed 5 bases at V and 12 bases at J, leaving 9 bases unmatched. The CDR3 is CASSKEDRLNTF. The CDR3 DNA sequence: TGTGCCAGCAGTAAGGAGGACAGGTTAAACACCTTC.

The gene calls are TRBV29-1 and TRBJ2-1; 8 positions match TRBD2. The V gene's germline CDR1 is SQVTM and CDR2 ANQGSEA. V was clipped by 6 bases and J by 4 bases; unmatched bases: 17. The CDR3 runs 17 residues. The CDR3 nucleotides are TGCAGCGTCGGAGGTCGAACCAGCGGGAGTCGGTACAATGAGCAGTTCTTC. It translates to CSVGGRTSGSRYNEQFF.

In nucleotides, the CDR3 is TGTGCCATCAGTGAGTCCCTGGGGGCTGGCTACACCTTC. Residues: CAISESLGAGYTF. The chain combines TRBV10-3 with TRBJ1-2, with D perhaps TRBD1 (6 bases). Germline CDR1 reads ENHRY; CDR2 reads SYGVKD. Trimming took 0 bases from V and 7 from J, leaving 9 bases between them. The CDR3 totals 13 residues.

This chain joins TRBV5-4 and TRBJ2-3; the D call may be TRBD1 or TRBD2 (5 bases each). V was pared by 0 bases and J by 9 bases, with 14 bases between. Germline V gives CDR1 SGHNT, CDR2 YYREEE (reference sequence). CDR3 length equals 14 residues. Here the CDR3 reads CASSLAGTAGTQYF. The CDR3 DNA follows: TGTGCCAGCAGCTTGGCGGGGACCGCAGGAACGCAGTATTTT.

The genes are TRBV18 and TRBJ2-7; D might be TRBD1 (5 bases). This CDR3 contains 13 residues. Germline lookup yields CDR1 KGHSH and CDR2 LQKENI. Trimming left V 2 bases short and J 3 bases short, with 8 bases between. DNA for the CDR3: TGTGCCAGCTCACCAGGGGCCCACTACGAGCAGTACTTC. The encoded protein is CASSPGAHYEQYF. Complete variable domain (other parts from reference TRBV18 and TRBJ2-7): NAGVMQNPRHLVRRRGQEARLRCSPMKGHSHVYWYRQLPEEGLKFMVYLQKENIIDESGMPKERFSAEFPKEGPSILRIQQVVRGDSAAYFCASSPGAHYEQYFGPGTRLTVT.

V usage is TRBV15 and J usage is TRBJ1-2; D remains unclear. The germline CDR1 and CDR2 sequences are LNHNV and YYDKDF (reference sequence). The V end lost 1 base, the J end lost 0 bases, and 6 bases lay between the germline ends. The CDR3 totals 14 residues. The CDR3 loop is CATSRVGANYGYTF. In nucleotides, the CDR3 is TGTGCCACCAGCAGAGTTGGGGCTAACTATGGCTACACCTTC.

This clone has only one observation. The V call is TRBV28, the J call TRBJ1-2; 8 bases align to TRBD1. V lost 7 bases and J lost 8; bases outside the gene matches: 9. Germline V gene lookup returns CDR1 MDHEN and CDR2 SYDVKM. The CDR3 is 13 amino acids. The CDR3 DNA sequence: TGTGCCAGCACCTTGGACAGGGAGACCGGCTACACCTTC. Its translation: CASTLDRETGYTF.

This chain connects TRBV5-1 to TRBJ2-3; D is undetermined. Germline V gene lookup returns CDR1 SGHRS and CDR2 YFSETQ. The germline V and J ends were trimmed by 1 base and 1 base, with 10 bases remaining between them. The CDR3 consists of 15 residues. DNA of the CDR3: TGCGCCAGCAGCTTGTCCTCTTATCGCACAGATACGCAGTATTTT. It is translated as CASSLSSYRTDTQYF.

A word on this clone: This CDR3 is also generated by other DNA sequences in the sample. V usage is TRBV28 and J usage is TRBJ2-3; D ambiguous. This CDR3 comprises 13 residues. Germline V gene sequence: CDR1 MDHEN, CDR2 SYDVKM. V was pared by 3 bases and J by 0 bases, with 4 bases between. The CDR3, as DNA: TGTGCCAGCAGTTTGGACAGCACAGATACGCAGTATTTT. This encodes CASSLDSTDTQYF.

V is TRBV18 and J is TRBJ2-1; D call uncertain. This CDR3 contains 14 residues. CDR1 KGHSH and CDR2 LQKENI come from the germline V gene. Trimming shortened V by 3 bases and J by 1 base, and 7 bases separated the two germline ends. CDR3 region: CASSPLESYNEQFF. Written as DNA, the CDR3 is TGTGCCAGCTCACCTTTAGAATCCTACAATGAGCAGTTCTTC.

The CDR3 here is CASSELLMVGTEAFF. The CDR3 nucleotides read TGTGCCAGCAGTGAGCTTTTGATGGTGGGGACTGAAGCTTTCTTT. The chain employs TRBV6-1 and TRBJ1-1; D gene uncertain. The CDR3 has 15 residues. CDR1 is MNHNS and CDR2 is SASEGT in the germline V gene. V was pared by 3 bases and J by 5 bases, with 16 bases between.

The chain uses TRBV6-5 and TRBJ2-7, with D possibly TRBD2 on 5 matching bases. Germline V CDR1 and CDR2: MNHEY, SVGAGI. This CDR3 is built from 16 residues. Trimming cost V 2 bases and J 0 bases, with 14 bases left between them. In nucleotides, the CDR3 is TGTGCCAGCAGTTACAGCAAGCGGCGCTTCTCCTACGAGCAGTACTTC. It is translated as CASSYSKRRFSYEQYF.

The CDR3 reads CASSLVVGVVSPLHF. The CDR3 DNA reads TGTGCCAGCAGCTTGGTTGTAGGGGTTGTGTCACCCCTCCACTTT. The chain is built from TRBV5-5 and TRBJ1-6; D is possibly TRBD1 (5 bases). The CDR3 spans 15 residues. The germline V gene encodes CDR1 SGHKS and CDR2 YYEKEE (reference sequence). The V end lost 0 bases, the J end lost 10 bases, and 14 bases lay between the germline ends.

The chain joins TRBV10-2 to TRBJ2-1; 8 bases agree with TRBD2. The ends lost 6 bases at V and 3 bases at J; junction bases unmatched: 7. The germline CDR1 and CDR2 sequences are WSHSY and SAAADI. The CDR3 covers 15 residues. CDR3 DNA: TGCGCCAGCAGACTTACGGGGGGGTTCTACAATGAGCAGTTCTTC. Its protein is CASRLTGGFYNEQFF.

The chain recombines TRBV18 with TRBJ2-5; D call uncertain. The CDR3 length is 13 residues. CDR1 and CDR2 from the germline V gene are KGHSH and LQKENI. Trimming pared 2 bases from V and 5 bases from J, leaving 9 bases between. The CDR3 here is CASSPSELETQYF. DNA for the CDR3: TGTGCCAGCTCACCATCGGAGTTGGAGACCCAGTACTTC.

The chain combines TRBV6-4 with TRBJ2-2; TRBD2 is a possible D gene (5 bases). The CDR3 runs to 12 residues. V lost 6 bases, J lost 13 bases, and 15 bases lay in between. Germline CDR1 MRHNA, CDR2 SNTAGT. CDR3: CASRGPGGRLFF. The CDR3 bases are TGTGCCAGCAGAGGGCCTGGTGGGAGGCTGTTTTTT.

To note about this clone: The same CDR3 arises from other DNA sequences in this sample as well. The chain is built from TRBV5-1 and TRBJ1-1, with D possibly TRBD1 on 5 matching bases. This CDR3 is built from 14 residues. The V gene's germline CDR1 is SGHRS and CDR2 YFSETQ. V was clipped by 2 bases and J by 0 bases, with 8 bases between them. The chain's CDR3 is CASSLGALNTEAFF. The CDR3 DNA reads TGCGCCAGCAGCTTAGGGGCCCTGAACACTGAAGCTTTCTTT.

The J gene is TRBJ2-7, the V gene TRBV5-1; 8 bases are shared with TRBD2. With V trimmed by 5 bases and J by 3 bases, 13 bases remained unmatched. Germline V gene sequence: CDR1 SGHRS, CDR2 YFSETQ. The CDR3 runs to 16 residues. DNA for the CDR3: TGCGCCAGCAGTGCCCTACGGGAGGGCCGCGGCTACGAGCAGTACTTC. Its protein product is CASSALREGRGYEQYF.

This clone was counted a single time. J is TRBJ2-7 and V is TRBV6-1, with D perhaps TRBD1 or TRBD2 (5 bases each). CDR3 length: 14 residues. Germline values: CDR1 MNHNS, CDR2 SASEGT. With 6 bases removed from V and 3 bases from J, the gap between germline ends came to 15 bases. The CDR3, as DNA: TGTGCCAGCAGACCAGCCGGGGCCGGCTACGAGCAGTACTTC. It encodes CASRPAGAGYEQYF.

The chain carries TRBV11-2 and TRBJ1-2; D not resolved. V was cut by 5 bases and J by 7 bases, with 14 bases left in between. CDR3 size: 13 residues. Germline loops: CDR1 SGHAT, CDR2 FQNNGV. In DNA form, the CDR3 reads TGTGCCAGCAGCCCGCCGCGCAGCCGTGGCTACACCTTC. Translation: CASSPPRSRGYTF.

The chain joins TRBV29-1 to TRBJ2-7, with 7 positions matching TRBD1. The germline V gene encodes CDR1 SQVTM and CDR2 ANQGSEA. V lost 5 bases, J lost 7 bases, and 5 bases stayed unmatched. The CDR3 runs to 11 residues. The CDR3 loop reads CSVRQGREQYF. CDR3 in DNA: TGCAGCGTTCGACAGGGTCGTGAGCAGTACTTC.

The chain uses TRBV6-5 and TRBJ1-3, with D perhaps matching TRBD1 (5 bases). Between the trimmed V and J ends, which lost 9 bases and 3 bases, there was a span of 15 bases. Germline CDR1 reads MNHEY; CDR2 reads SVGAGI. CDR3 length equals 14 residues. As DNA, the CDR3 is TGTGCCAGTCAAAGGGGTTCGGGTGGAAACACCATATATTTT. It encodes CASQRGSGGNTIYF.

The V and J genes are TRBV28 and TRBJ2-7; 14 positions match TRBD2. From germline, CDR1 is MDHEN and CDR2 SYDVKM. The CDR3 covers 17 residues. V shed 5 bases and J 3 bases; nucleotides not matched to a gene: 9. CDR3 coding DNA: TGTGCCAGCAGTCAAAGACTAGCGGGAGGGCACCACTACGAGCAGTACTTC. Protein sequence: CASSQRLAGGHHYEQYF.

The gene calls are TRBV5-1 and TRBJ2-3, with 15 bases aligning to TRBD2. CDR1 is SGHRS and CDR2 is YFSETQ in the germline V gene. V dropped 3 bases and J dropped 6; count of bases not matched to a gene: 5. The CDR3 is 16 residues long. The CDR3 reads CASSSFGTSGRDTQYF. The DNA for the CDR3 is TGCGCCAGCAGCTCGTTTGGGACTAGCGGGAGGGATACGCAGTATTTT.

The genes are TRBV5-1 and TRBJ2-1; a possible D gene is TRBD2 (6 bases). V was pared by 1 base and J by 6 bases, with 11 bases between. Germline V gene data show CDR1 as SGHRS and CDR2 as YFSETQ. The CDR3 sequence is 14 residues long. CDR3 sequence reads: CASSLPISGNEQFF. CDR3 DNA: TGCGCCAGCAGCTTGCCTATTAGCGGCAATGAGCAGTTCTTC.

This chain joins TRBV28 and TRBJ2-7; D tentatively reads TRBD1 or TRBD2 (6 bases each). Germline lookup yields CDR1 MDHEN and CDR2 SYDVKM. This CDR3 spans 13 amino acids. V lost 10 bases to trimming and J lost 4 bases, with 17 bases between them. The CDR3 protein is CAIQGGKRYEQYF. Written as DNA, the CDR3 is TGTGCCATACAAGGGGGGAAAAGGTACGAGCAGTACTTC. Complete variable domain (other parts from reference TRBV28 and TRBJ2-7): DVKVTQSSRYLVKRTGEKVFLECVQDMDHENMFWYRQDPGLGLRLIYFSYDVKMKEKGDIPEGYSVSREKKERFSLILESASTNQTSMYLCAIQGGKRYEQYFGPGTRLTVT.